These 11 T cell receptor beta chains were all obtained from the same sample, sequenced in a study of Ad26.COV2.S vaccination and SARS-CoV-2 variants. The treatment was: roughly 19 received Ad26.COV2.S at low or high dose, single or two shots; five or six received placebo; per-sample allocation not given. Sampling was done on day 63 after the first vaccine or placebo injection. The assay was immunoSEQ multiplex PCR, and TCRdb's table has in-frame clones only and misses some. Of hundreds of thousands of clones listed, 88% are singletons. Source: peripheral blood, taken in a trial of Ad26.COV2.S vaccine versus placebo. The origin of the receptors is a person between 18 and 59 years old who received the Ad26.COV2.S COVID-19 vaccine or a placebo.

This chain's CDR3 is CASSLSGFNTEAFF. Here the CDR3 DNA reads TGTGCCAGCAGTTTATCCGGGTTTAACACTGAAGCTTTCTTT. The chain recombines TRBV27 with TRBJ1-1; D ambiguous. There are 14 residues in the CDR3. Germline values: CDR1 MNHEY, CDR2 SMNVEV (reference sequence). V was shortened by 0 bases and J by 2 bases, with 7 bases between the two germline ends.

As to this clone: Other DNA sequences in this sample translate to the same CDR3. The chain couples TRBV11-2 to TRBJ2-1, with unresolved D. The V gene's germline CDR1 is SGHAT and CDR2 FQNNGV. The CDR3 is made up of 13 amino acids. V was trimmed by 1 base and J by 7 bases, leaving 8 bases between them. CDR3 in DNA: TGTGCCAGCAGCTTAGTTGGCGGAAATGAGCAGTTCTTC. Translated, it gives CASSLVGGNEQFF.

The chain joins TRBV12-3 or TRBV12-4 to TRBJ1-1, with D unresolved. CDR3 length equals 13 residues. Trimming took off 2 bases at V and 3 bases at J, with 7 bases between the two ends. Here the CDR3 reads CASSLNPDTEAFF. The CDR3 region has the DNA TGTGCCAGCAGTTTAAACCCCGACACTGAAGCTTTCTTT.

The chain joins TRBV18 to TRBJ1-1; TRBD1 agrees at 7 bases. Germline V gene sequence: CDR1 KGHSH, CDR2 LQKENI. After removal of 2 bases from V and 7 bases from J, the junction contained 4 bases not matched to a gene. The CDR3 extends over 13 amino acids. This chain's CDR3 is CASSPRDRGEAFF. DNA of the CDR3: TGTGCCAGCTCACCAAGGGACAGAGGTGAAGCTTTCTTT.

This chain joins TRBV5-4 and TRBJ2-7, with 8 bases aligning to TRBD1. The length of the CDR3 is 14 residues. V dropped 4 bases and J dropped 1; count of bases not matched to a gene: 4. Germline-derived CDR1 and CDR2 are SGHNT and YYREEE (reference sequence). The CDR3 coding sequence is TGTGCCAGCAGCCTACAGGGGGGTTCCTACGAGCAGTACTTC. This encodes CASSLQGGSYEQYF.

The chain employs TRBV4-3 and TRBJ2-7, with 10 bases fitting TRBD2. V lost 4 bases and J lost 3; bases outside the gene matches: 6. The CDR3 length is 15 residues. Germline assignment: CDR1 LGHNA and CDR2 YSLEER. The CDR3 sequence is CASSPTSSGSYEQYF. CDR3 DNA sequence: TGCGCCAGCAGCCCCACCTCTAGCGGGAGCTACGAGCAGTACTTC.

This clone was recorded a few times. The chain couples TRBV1 to TRBJ2-2. TRBV1 is described as a pseudogene. This CDR3 spans 15 amino acids. Written as DNA, the CDR3 is TGCACCAGCAGCCAAGGAGAGAGTGGGACCGGGGAGCTGTTTTTT. Protein sequence: CTSSQGESGTGELFF.

The CDR3 bases are TGTGCCAGCAGTCCTACTGGACTAGCGGGGGGAGTTCTCGACGAGCAGTACTTC. This encodes CASSPTGLAGGVLDEQYF. This chain connects TRBV28 to TRBJ2-7; 14 bases agree with TRBD2. Looked up from germline, CDR1 is MDHEN and CDR2 is SYDVKM. This CDR3 comprises 18 residues. V shed 5 bases, J shed 5 bases, and the junction held 14 bases outside the gene matches.

V and J are TRBV6-5 and TRBJ1-2; 7 bases are a match to TRBD1. The CDR3 is 14 amino acids. V dropped 5 bases and J dropped 4; count of bases not matched to a gene: 7. CDR1 is MNHEY and CDR2 is SVGAGI in the germline V gene. The CDR3 here is CASSITQGFYGYTF. The DNA for the CDR3 is TGTGCCAGCAGTATTACACAGGGGTTCTATGGCTACACCTTC.

This chain joins TRBV18 and TRBJ1-4; D remains unclear. V lost 2 bases and J 4 bases, leaving 8 bases between the germline ends. The CDR3 totals 14 residues. Germline CDR1 reads KGHSH; CDR2 reads LQKENI. The CDR3 DNA reads as TGTGCCAGCTCACCAATGGTTAATAATGAAAAACTGTTTTTT. Encoded protein: CASSPMVNNEKLFF. The variable domain in full, completed from reference TRBV18 and TRBJ1-4, reads NAGVMQNPRHLVRRRGQEARLRCSPMKGHSHVYWYRQLPEEGLKFMVYLQKENIIDESGMPKERFSAEFPKEGPSILRIQQVVRGDSAAYFCASSPMVNNEKLFFGSGTQLSVL.

V usage is TRBV5-6 and J usage is TRBJ1-2; D not certain. CDR3 length: 13 amino acids. Germline lookup yields CDR1 SGHDT and CDR2 YYEEEE. V dropped 6 bases and J dropped 8 bases, with 17 bases sitting between them. The CDR3, as DNA: TGTGCCAGCAATTCTTGGAGGGCGGGCGGCTACACCTTC. Encoded protein: CASNSWRAGGYTF.